One and the same sample provided the 9 T cell receptor beta chains below, sequenced in a study of beta chain features in type 1 diabetes (dated by TCRdb to the late 2010s). The method behind the library was the immunoSEQ multiplex PCR assay. The entire amount of isolated RNA was reverse transcribed using the High Capacity cDNA Reverse Transcription Kit, so the sequenced TCRB transcripts were expressed ones. The immuneACCESS repertoire file appears here via TCRdb, limited to in-frame rearrangements. These files lack a portion of the clones; in checked studies, under half of the deficit traces to unresolved V genes, and the cause of the others is not known. The sample yields about 340,000 clones; less than 9.5% were counted once. The top ten constitute approximately 0.47% of the sample. Sequences were obtained from central memory CD4+ T cells from blood. These receptors were collected from a woman aged 18-29 years in good health.

Only a few counts were recorded for this clone. The chain uses TRBV6-5 and TRBJ2-1; D call uncertain. CDR3 size: 14 residues. Trimming took off 7 bases at V and 0 bases at J, with 10 bases between the two ends. The germline CDR1 and CDR2 sequences are MNHEY and SVGAGI. For the CDR3, the DNA is TGTGCCAGCACCGGATCTAGCTCCTACAATGAGCAGTTCTTC. Amino acid sequence: CASTGSSSYNEQFF.

This clone was detected a few times. The CDR3 loop reads CASSLQGTSGIEQFF. Written as DNA, the CDR3 is TGCGCCAGCAGCTTGCAAGGGACTAGCGGGATTGAGCAGTTCTTC. The chain carries TRBV5-1 and TRBJ2-1; 13 bases line up with TRBD2. Germline assignment: CDR1 SGHRS and CDR2 YFSETQ. CDR3 size: 15 residues. The ends lost 1 base at V and 9 bases at J; junction bases unmatched: 4.

This clone was recorded many times. J is TRBJ1-1 and V is TRBV7-2; D is unclear. V shed 2 bases and J shed 7 bases, with 11 bases lying between them. Germline V gene data show CDR1 as SGHTA and CDR2 as FQGNSA. The CDR3 loop spans 13 amino acids. The DNA for the CDR3 is TGTGCCAGCAGCTTAAACGTCAGGCATGAAGCTTTCTTT. Its protein product is CASSLNVRHEAFF.

The genes are TRBV4-1 and TRBJ2-4; TRBD1 matches 11 bases. CDR1 and CDR2 from the germline V gene are MGHRA and YSYEKL. Unmatched junction bases numbered 18, after V lost 3 bases and J lost 2 bases. The CDR3 is made up of 21 amino acids. The CDR3 bases are TGCGCCAGCAGCCATCACGAGACACGGGGGACAGGGGGTGGACCCAAAAACATTCAGTACTTC. This encodes CASSHHETRGTGGGPKNIQYF.

V gene TRBV6-5 combines with J gene TRBJ2-5; 7 nucleotides line up with TRBD2. Per the germline V gene, CDR1 is MNHEY and CDR2 is SVGAGI. The V segment lost 8 bases and the J segment 2 bases; nucleotides outside the gene matches: 5. The CDR3 contains 13 residues. DNA for the CDR3: TGTGCCAGCTTCGGGCGGGAGCAAGAGACCCAGTACTTC. Residues: CASFGREQETQYF.

The CDR3 bases are TGCGCCAGCAGCCCAGCAGGTGGAAAACTGTTTTTT. This sequence encodes CASSPAGGKLFF. The chain employs TRBV4-1 and TRBJ1-4; D not resolved. The germline V gene has CDR1 MGHRA and CDR2 YSYEKL. The CDR3 spans 12 residues. Trimming removed 4 bases at V and 10 bases at J, with 10 bases between.

This clone was observed a few times. This chain connects TRBV10-3 to TRBJ2-2; 7 positions match TRBD1. V was pared by 1 base and J by 1 base, with 0 bases of the junction left unmatched. Germline lookup yields CDR1 ENHRY and CDR2 SYGVKD. The CDR3 is made up of 15 amino acids. For the CDR3, the DNA is TGTGCCATCAGTGAGTGGACAGGGAACACCGGGGAGCTGTTTTTT. Translating gives CAISEWTGNTGELFF.

The V call is TRBV6-5, the J call TRBJ2-1; perhaps TRBD1 as D (5 bases). V shed 5 bases and J shed 4 bases, with 12 bases lying between them. CDR1 is MNHEY, CDR2 SVGAGI, per germline. The CDR3 runs 14 residues. The CDR3 coding sequence is TGTGCCAGCAGTGATTCAGACAGATACAATGAGCAGTTCTTC. It encodes CASSDSDRYNEQFF.

The chain combines TRBV6-5 with TRBJ2-5, with 7 bases fitting TRBD1. Germline loops: CDR1 MNHEY, CDR2 SVGAGI. Unmatched junction bases numbered 9, after V lost 7 bases and J lost 4 bases. This CDR3 has 14 amino acids. CDR3 DNA sequence: TGTGCCAGCAACCCAGCCGGGACAGCAGAGACCCAGTACTTC. It encodes CASNPAGTAETQYF.